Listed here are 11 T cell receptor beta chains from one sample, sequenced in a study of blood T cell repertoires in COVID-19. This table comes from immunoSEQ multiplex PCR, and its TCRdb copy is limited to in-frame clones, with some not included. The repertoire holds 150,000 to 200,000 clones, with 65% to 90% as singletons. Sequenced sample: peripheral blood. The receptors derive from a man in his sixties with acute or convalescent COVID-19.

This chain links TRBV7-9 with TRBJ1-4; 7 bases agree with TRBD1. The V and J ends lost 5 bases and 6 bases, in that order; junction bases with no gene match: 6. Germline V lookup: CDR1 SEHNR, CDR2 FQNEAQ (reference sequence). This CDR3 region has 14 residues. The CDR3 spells CASSPTGQHEKLFF. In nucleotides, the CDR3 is TGTGCCAGCAGCCCCACGGGACAGCATGAAAAACTGTTTTTT.

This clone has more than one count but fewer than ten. This CDR3 reads CASSQERGGGGGRQYEQYF. CDR3 nucleotide sequence: TGTGCCAGCAGCCAAGAACGGGGGGGTGGTGGCGGGAGGCAGTACGAGCAGTACTTC. This sequence joins TRBV4-2 and TRBJ2-7; TRBD2 matches 8 bases. The CDR3 runs 19 residues. The ends lost 0 bases at V and 4 bases at J; junction bases unmatched: 17. Germline CDR1 and CDR2: LGHNA and YNFKEQ.

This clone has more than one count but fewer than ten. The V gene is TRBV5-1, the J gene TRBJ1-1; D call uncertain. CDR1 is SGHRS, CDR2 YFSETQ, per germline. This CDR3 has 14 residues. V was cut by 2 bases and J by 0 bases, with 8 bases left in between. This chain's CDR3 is CASSLQTMNTEAFF. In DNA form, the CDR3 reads TGCGCCAGCAGCTTACAAACCATGAACACTGAAGCTTTCTTT.

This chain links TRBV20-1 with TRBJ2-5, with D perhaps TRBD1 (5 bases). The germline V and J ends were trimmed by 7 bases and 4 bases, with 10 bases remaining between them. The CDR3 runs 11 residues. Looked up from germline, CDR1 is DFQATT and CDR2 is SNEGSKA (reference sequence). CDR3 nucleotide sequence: TGCAGTGGAAGAAGGGGAGAGACCCAGTACTTC. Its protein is CSGRRGETQYF.

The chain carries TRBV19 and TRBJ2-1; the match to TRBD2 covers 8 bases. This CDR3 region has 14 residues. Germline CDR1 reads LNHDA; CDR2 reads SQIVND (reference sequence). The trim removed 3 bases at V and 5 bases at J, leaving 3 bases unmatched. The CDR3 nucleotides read TGTGCCAGTAGTATGTCTAGCGGGCACAATGAGCAGTTCTTC. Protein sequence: CASSMSSGHNEQFF.

The CDR3 is CASSLYRGSYGYTF. The CDR3 region has the DNA TGCGCCAGCAGTTTGTACAGGGGAAGCTATGGCTACACCTTC. V is TRBV10-2 and J is TRBJ1-2; 7 bases match TRBD1. The CDR3 totals 14 residues. The germline V gene has CDR1 WSHSY and CDR2 SAAADI. The J segment lost 4 bases and the V segment lost 5 bases, leaving 7 bases of the junction unmatched.

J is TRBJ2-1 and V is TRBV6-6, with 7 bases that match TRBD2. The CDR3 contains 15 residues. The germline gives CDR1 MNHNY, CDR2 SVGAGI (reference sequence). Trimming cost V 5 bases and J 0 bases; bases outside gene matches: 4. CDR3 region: CASSPRTSSYNEQFF. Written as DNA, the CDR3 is TGTGCCAGCAGTCCCCGGACTAGCTCCTACAATGAGCAGTTCTTC.

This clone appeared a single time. The DNA for the CDR3 is TGTGCCAGCACCGGGACTAGCGGGATCTCCGAGCAGTACTTC. It encodes CASTGTSGISEQYF. J is TRBJ2-7 and V is TRBV2; the match to TRBD2 covers 13 bases. In germline, CDR1 is SNHLY, CDR2 FYNNEI. V lost 7 bases to trimming and J lost 6 bases; unmatched junction nucleotides: 6. The CDR3 contains 14 residues. Drawing the rest from reference TRBV2 and TRBJ2-7, the complete variable domain is EPEVTQTPSHQVTQMGQEVILRCVPISNHLYFYWYRQILGQKVEFLVSFYNNEISEKSEIFDDQFSVERPDGSNFTLKIRSTKLEDSAMYFCASTGTSGISEQYFGPGTRLTVT.

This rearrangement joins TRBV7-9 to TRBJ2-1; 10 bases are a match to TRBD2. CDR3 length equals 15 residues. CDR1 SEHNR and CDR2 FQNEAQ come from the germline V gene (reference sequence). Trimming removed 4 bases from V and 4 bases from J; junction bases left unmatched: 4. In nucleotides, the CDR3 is TGTGCCAGCAGCTCCGGGACTAGCGTTTACAATGAGCAGTTCTTC. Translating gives CASSSGTSVYNEQFF.

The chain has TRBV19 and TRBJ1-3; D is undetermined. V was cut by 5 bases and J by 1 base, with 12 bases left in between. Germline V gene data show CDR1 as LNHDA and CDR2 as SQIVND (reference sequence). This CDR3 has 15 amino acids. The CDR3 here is CASSPPGRSGNTIYF. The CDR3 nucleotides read TGTGCCAGTAGTCCCCCCGGGAGATCTGGAAACACCATATATTTT.

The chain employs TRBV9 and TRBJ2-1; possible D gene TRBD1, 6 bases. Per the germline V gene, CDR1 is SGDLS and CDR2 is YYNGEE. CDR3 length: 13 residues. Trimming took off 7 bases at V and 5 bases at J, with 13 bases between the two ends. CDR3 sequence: CASSPTGNNEQFF. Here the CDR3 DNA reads TGTGCCAGCTCCCCCACAGGGAACAATGAGCAGTTCTTC.